This record looks at one TCR beta chain sequence and its context. No cognate antigen has been identified for it. No quality values exist for individual bases; no much larger clone is one base distant. Each collaborating institution followed its own protocols to collect whole blood in K2EDTA tubes. Collaborator samples were shipped for TCRbeta analysis as frozen whole blood, isolated PBMCs, or DNA extracted from either sample type. This entry belongs to a study of blood T cell repertoires in COVID-19 (dated by TCRdb to about 2020). About the investigation overall: Samples covering the acute and convalescent phases of COVID-19 were provided by collaborators in the United States, Italy and Spain. The material from the prospective study consisted of cDNA or gDNA derived from T cells, B-cell-depleted T cells, or PBMCs. Subjects who had been exposed to COVID-19, were actively infected with it, or had recovered from it provided the deeply sampled blood TCRbeta repertoires that made up the dataset. The repertoires were released in a freely available public database intended as a resource for research on the immune response to SARS-CoV-2. Samples came from the ongoing ImmuneRACE study (first 160 participants) plus 1,254 subjects from 6 global collaborators. A de-identified subject ID, COVID-19 status, age in years and sex were almost always included in the sample metadata. Where available, HLA class I and class II types were taken from metadata supplied by the sample provider and were not determined by assay-based typing. Overall results and qualifications from the work: How much clinical and demographic metadata was included differed by source and by participant, and the metadata was provided uncurated.

The V and J ends are trimmed by 2 bases and 3 bases, leaving 7 bases between them. The CDR3 spans 13 residues, from the cysteine through the phenylalanine. The entry retains the CDR3 DNA only, 39 bases that are in frame from base 1. Based on the germline V gene, the CDR1 and CDR2 sequences are SGHTA and FQGTGA. TCRbeta CDR3 regions were amplified from genomic DNA by means of the immunoSEQ Assay, a bias-controlled multiplex PCR. As for how the authors treated the data: Nucleated cell counts per sample were estimated from amplification of reference gene primers within the assay. To quantify the absolute abundance of each unique TCRbeta CDR3 rearrangement, sequence reads were collapsed and filtered. Productive Simpson clonality was computed per sample as the square root of Simpson's diversity index over productive rearrangements. In TCRdb, the immuneACCESS table is reduced to in-frame sequences with V and J assigned. These tables do not hold every clone; where another copy was compared, an unresolved V gene accounts for under half, and the others remain unexplained. V and J calls and clone size are as listed in that table; D and trimming were resolved from the DNA. Recorded for this sample are around 150,000 clones; around 93% of them occurred a single time. The leading ten clones occupy about 4.5% of the sample.

Recombination connected TRBV7-3 to TRBJ1-1; no D gene can be assigned with confidence. The clonotype originates from a woman in her fifties or sixties with acute or convalescent COVID-19. Sequenced material: peripheral blood. The DNA is as follows: TGTGCCAGCAGCTTAGATTCGGACACTGAAGCTTTCTTT. Protein translation: CASSLDSDTEAFF.